Each of the 31 T cell receptor beta chains below was sequenced from the same sample in a study of blood T cell repertoires in COVID-19. Some clones are missing from TCRdb's copy, which holds only in-frame ones; the method was immunoSEQ multiplex PCR. Among over 150,000 clones listed, roughly 84% were seen once. Input material: peripheral blood. These receptors all stem from a man aged 45-65 years with COVID-19, enrolled during active disease.

The chain recombines TRBV11-3 with TRBJ2-1, with 9 bases lining up with TRBD1. The CDR3 has 16 amino acids. CDR1 SGHNT and CDR2 YENEEA come from the germline V gene. Losses at the gene ends were 0 bases for V and 0 bases for J; bases not matched to a gene: 0. CDR3 loop: CASSLEGQGSYNEQFF. As DNA, the CDR3 is TGTGCCAGCAGCTTAGAGGGACAGGGCTCCTACAATGAGCAGTTCTTC.

The chain recombines TRBV4-2 with TRBJ1-5, with TRBD1 matching over 7 bases. CDR1 LGHNA and CDR2 YNFKEQ come from the germline V gene. V trimming: 1 base; J trimming: 4 bases; junction bases outside the gene matches: 13. CDR3 length equals 18 residues. The CDR3: CASSQAPRRGGANQPQHF. CDR3 nucleotides: TGTGCCAGCAGCCAAGCGCCACGCCGAGGGGGCGCGAATCAGCCCCAGCATTTT.

The V call is TRBV28, the J call TRBJ1-5; no clear D gene. The CDR3 contains 14 residues. The V gene's germline CDR1 is MDHEN and CDR2 SYDVKM. The V end was cut by 3 bases, the J end by 0 bases, with 6 bases between. This chain's CDR3 is CASSLRNSNQPQHF. CDR3 in DNA: TGTGCCAGCAGTTTGCGTAATAGCAATCAGCCCCAGCATTTT.

The rearrangement uses TRBV19 and TRBJ2-1; 12 bases line up with TRBD2. The CDR3 has 17 residues. Germline CDR1 LNHDA, CDR2 SQIVND (reference sequence). V was pared by 7 bases and J by 5 bases, with 12 bases of the junction left unmatched. CDR3 sequence (DNA): TGTGCCAGTAATAAACTAGCGGGAGGTGTGGGGAACAATGAGCAGTTCTTC. Amino acid sequence: CASNKLAGGVGNNEQFF.

The chain has TRBV27 and TRBJ2-3; 8 bases align to TRBD2. This CDR3 region has 14 residues. Unmatched junction bases numbered 1, after V lost 5 bases and J lost 0 bases. CDR1 is MNHEY and CDR2 is SMNVEV in the germline V gene (reference sequence). The CDR3 protein is CASSRGGSTDTQYF. In DNA form, the CDR3 reads TGTGCCAGCAGTCGGGGGGGGAGCACAGATACGCAGTATTTT.

The V and J genes are TRBV27 and TRBJ2-2, with D perhaps matching TRBD1 (6 bases). Germline V gives CDR1 MNHEY, CDR2 SMNVEV (reference sequence). The CDR3 spans 15 residues. V gave up 3 bases and J gave up 0 bases, with 8 bases separating them. This chain's CDR3 is CASSFTGTNTGELFF. The DNA for the CDR3 is TGTGCCAGCAGTTTTACAGGGACGAACACCGGGGAGCTGTTTTTT.

In regard to this clone: This sample also contains other DNA sequences that code for the same CDR3. The chain joins TRBV7-2 to TRBJ2-3; 12 bases are a match to TRBD2. Per the germline V gene, CDR1 is SGHTA and CDR2 is FQGNSA. The CDR3 consists of 17 residues. V lost 3 bases to trimming and J lost 3 bases; unmatched junction nucleotides: 7. The CDR3 sequence is CASSFLTSGGRTDTQYF. For the CDR3, the DNA is TGTGCCAGCAGCTTCCTCACTAGCGGGGGGCGTACAGATACGCAGTATTTT.

The chain carries TRBV6-6 and TRBJ2-1; possibly TRBD1 or TRBD2 for D (7 bases each). With 4 bases removed from V and 5 bases from J, the gap between germline ends came to 18 bases. Germline lookup yields CDR1 MNHNY and CDR2 SVGAGI (reference sequence). CDR3 length: 16 amino acids. In nucleotides, the CDR3 is TGTGCCAGCAGTTCCTCAGGGGGGGCCAAAGACAATGAGCAGTTCTTC. Protein: CASSSSGGAKDNEQFF.

The chain recombines TRBV7-2 with TRBJ1-2; 7 positions agree with TRBD1. The CDR3 has 15 residues. V lost 4 bases, J lost 4 bases, and 9 bases stayed unmatched. CDR1 and CDR2 from the germline V gene are SGHTA and FQGNSA. DNA of the CDR3: TGTGCCAGCAGCTCGCACGGGACAGTCATCTATGGCTACACCTTC. It codes for CASSSHGTVIYGYTF.

The gene calls are TRBV5-5 and TRBJ1-1; D is ambiguous. The CDR3 spans 12 residues. V gave up 3 bases and J gave up 5 bases, with 8 bases separating them. The germline V gene encodes CDR1 SGHKS and CDR2 YYEKEE (reference sequence). CDR3 DNA sequence: TGTGCCAGCAGCTCACAAGTGACTGAAGCTTTCTTT. Amino acid sequence: CASSSQVTEAFF.

The V call is TRBV2, the J call TRBJ2-7; 10 nucleotides align to TRBD2. This CDR3 is 14 amino acids long. V was pared by 9 bases and J by 2 bases, with 7 bases of the junction left unmatched. CDR1 SNHLY and CDR2 FYNNEI come from the germline V gene. The CDR3 DNA follows: TGTGCCAGTCGACGGACTAGCGGACCCTACGAGCAGTACTTC. Translation gives CASRRTSGPYEQYF.

The count of this clone is one. The V and J genes are TRBV14 and TRBJ1-1; 7 bases are shared with TRBD1. The CDR3 is 17 amino acids. V shed 0 bases, J shed 4 bases, and the junction held 11 bases outside the gene matches. The germline V gene has CDR1 SGHDN and CDR2 FVKESK. The CDR3 reads CASSQDAGGFLFTEAFF. DNA of the CDR3: TGTGCCAGCAGCCAAGATGCAGGGGGGTTTCTCTTCACTGAAGCTTTCTTT.

This clone has a handful of counts. The chain is built from TRBV3-1 (or the pseudogene TRBV3-2) and TRBJ2-2; no definite D call. Germline CDR1 is LGHDT and CDR2 is YNNKEL (reference sequence). Between the trimmed V and J ends, which lost 1 base and 0 bases, there was a span of 9 bases. The CDR3 runs 16 residues. The DNA for the CDR3 is TGTGCCAGCAGCCAAGTTGAGGTTTCGAACACCGGGGAGCTGTTTTTT. Its protein is CASSQVEVSNTGELFF.

This sequence joins TRBV6-4 and TRBJ2-1; 15 positions agree with TRBD2. CDR3 length: 17 residues. Per the germline V gene, CDR1 is MRHNA and CDR2 is SNTAGT. Trimming removed 0 bases from V and 9 bases from J; junction bases left unmatched: 6. CDR3 sequence (DNA): TGTGCCAGCAGTGACTCTGGACTAGCGGGAGGGCCTGTTGAGCAGTTCTTC. It yields the protein CASSDSGLAGGPVEQFF.

CDR3 bases: TGCGCCAGCAGCTTGTCGACTACAAACTACAATGAGCAGTTCTTC. Amino acid sequence: CASSLSTTNYNEQFF. The chain couples TRBV5-1 to TRBJ2-1; possible D gene TRBD2, 5 bases. Deletions cut 1 base from V and 3 bases from J, with 11 bases between. Germline V gene sequence: CDR1 SGHRS, CDR2 YFSETQ. CDR3 size: 15 residues. The full variable domain, in which reference TRBV5-1 and TRBJ2-1 provide the parts outside the CDR3, is KAGVTQTPRYLIKTRGQQVTLSCSPISGHRSVSWYQQTPGQGLQFLFEYFSETQRNKGNFPGRFSGRQFSNSRSEMNVSTLELGDSALYLCASSLSTTNYNEQFFGPGTRLTVL.

The CDR3 region is CASSLEEGWGDTQYF. The CDR3 bases are TGTGCCAGCAGCTTAGAGGAGGGCTGGGGAGATACGCAGTATTTT. This chain joins TRBV7-8 and TRBJ2-3; D perhaps matches TRBD2 (6 bases). Between the trimmed V and J ends, which lost 1 base and 5 bases, there was a span of 13 bases. CDR1 is SGHVS and CDR2 is FQNEAQ in the germline V gene. This CDR3 comprises 15 residues.

The V and J genes are TRBV5-1 and TRBJ2-2, with 8 bases fitting TRBD1. Germline lookup yields CDR1 SGHRS and CDR2 YFSETQ. The CDR3 is 15 amino acids. V lost 4 bases, J lost 3 bases, and 5 bases stayed unmatched. The CDR3 DNA reads TGCGCCAGCAGCATCGGACAGGGTTACACCGGGGAGCTGTTTTTT. Its translation: CASSIGQGYTGELFF.

V is TRBV5-1 and J is TRBJ1-6; 9 bases match TRBD1. The CDR3 consists of 20 residues. Germline V lookup: CDR1 SGHRS, CDR2 YFSETQ. The J segment lost 8 bases and the V segment lost 0 bases, leaving 18 bases of the junction unmatched. The CDR3 sequence is CASSLVPLRDRALRDSPLHF. In DNA, the CDR3 is TGCGCCAGCAGCTTGGTACCGCTCCGGGACAGGGCCCTTAGGGATTCACCCCTCCACTTT.

The rearrangement uses TRBV6-5 and TRBJ2-5; TRBD2 is a possible D gene (6 bases). The CDR3 is 14 amino acids. The germline V gene has CDR1 MNHEY and CDR2 SVGAGI. The V end lost 7 bases, the J end lost 5 bases, and 17 bases lay between the germline ends. CDR3 nucleotides: TGTGCCAGCAACAGACTAGTCGAGGGGGAGACCCAGTACTTC. Translating it yields CASNRLVEGETQYF.

The rearrangement links TRBV6-6 to TRBJ2-7, with no clear D. CDR1 is MNHNY and CDR2 is SVGAGI in the germline V gene (reference sequence). There are 15 residues in the CDR3. Trimming removed 5 bases at V and 6 bases at J, with 20 bases between. CDR3 nucleotide sequence: TGTGCCAGCAGTAACATTCCAGGCCCCGATGCCGAGCAGTACTTC. Translating it yields CASSNIPGPDAEQYF.

This clone was picked up a small number of times. V gene TRBV6-5 combines with J gene TRBJ2-1, with 10 bases aligning to TRBD2. V lost 0 bases and J lost 7; bases outside the gene matches: 6. In germline, CDR1 is MNHEY, CDR2 SVGAGI. CDR3 size: 16 residues. The CDR3 region has the DNA TGTGCCAGCAGTTACTCAGAGCGGGGGGGCCGAAATGAGCAGTTCTTC. Protein sequence: CASSYSERGGRNEQFF.

This clone was counted only a few times. The genes are TRBV21-1 and TRBJ2-3; the tabulated D call, TRBD1, remains unverified against the DNA. TRBV21-1 is recorded as a pseudogene. The CDR3 totals 15 residues. In nucleotides, the CDR3 is TGTGCCAGCAGCAACTTGACAGGGGGCGTAGATACGCAGTATTTT. Protein product: CASSNLTGGVDTQYF.

V gene TRBV9 combines with J gene TRBJ1-3, with D unresolved. The CDR3 totals 17 residues. Germline V gene data show CDR1 as SGDLS and CDR2 as YYNGEE. Trimming removed 0 bases from V and 0 bases from J, with 13 bases in between. CDR3 sequence reads: CASSVGPVAGSGNTIYF. Written as DNA, the CDR3 is TGTGCCAGCAGCGTAGGCCCTGTCGCGGGCTCTGGAAACACCATATATTTT.

The chain employs TRBV28 and TRBJ2-1; maybe TRBD1 (5 bases). V lost 5 bases and J lost 9, with 8 bases in between. The CDR3 is 11 amino acids. Per germline, CDR1 MDHEN and CDR2 SYDVKM. As DNA, the CDR3 is TGTGCCAGCAGTGACAGAATTGAGCAGTTCTTC. Protein: CASSDRIEQFF.

The V gene is TRBV5-1, the J gene TRBJ2-5; D may be TRBD1 (7 bases). The CDR3 sequence is 16 residues long. Trimming removed 0 bases at V and 5 bases at J, with 17 bases between. Germline CDR1 reads SGHRS; CDR2 reads YFSETQ. The CDR3 coding sequence is TGCGCCAGCAGCTTGGCAAGGAGGGGGCGCAATGAGACCCAGTACTTC. This translates into CASSLARRGRNETQYF.

V is TRBV5-1 and J is TRBJ2-7; weak D call: TRBD2 (6 bases). The CDR3 is 17 amino acids. V was trimmed by 1 base and J by 3 bases, leaving 20 bases between them. The germline CDR1 and CDR2 sequences are SGHRS and YFSETQ. CDR3 sequence: CASSLHDPGDGNYEQYF. Written as DNA, the CDR3 is TGCGCCAGCAGCTTGCATGACCCGGGGGACGGAAACTACGAGCAGTACTTC. Variable domain in full (rest from reference TRBV5-1 and TRBJ2-7): KAGVTQTPRYLIKTRGQQVTLSCSPISGHRSVSWYQQTPGQGLQFLFEYFSETQRNKGNFPGRFSGRQFSNSRSEMNVSTLELGDSALYLCASSLHDPGDGNYEQYFGPGTRLTVT.

The chain employs TRBV3-1 (or the pseudogene TRBV3-2) and TRBJ1-3, with D possibly being TRBD1 (6 bases). The germline V gene has CDR1 LGHDT and CDR2 YNNKEL (reference sequence). The CDR3 spans 14 residues. V was pared by 4 bases and J by 2 bases, with 9 bases between. CDR3 in DNA: TGTGCCAGCAGCCCAACAGGGCCTGGAAACACCATATATTTT. Residues: CASSPTGPGNTIYF.

V gene TRBV7-9 combines with J gene TRBJ2-7; D perhaps matches TRBD2 (5 bases). Germline assignment: CDR1 SEHNR and CDR2 FQNEAQ (reference sequence). Between the trimmed V and J ends, which lost 5 bases and 3 bases, there was a span of 20 bases. This CDR3 contains 16 residues. Here the CDR3 reads CASSEGKFRSDYEQYF. The DNA of the CDR3 is TGTGCCAGCAGCGAGGGTAAATTCCGGTCGGACTACGAGCAGTACTTC.

The chain employs TRBV19 and TRBJ2-2; possibly TRBD1 for D (5 bases). The germline V and J ends were trimmed by 6 bases and 5 bases, with 10 bases remaining between them. This CDR3 has 13 residues. The germline V gene has CDR1 LNHDA and CDR2 SQIVND (reference sequence). CDR3 DNA sequence: TGTGCCAGTAGCCAGGGTCGTACCGGGGAGCTGTTTTTT. It encodes CASSQGRTGELFF.

V and J are TRBV9 and TRBJ2-3; tentatively, D is TRBD2 (5 bases). Germline lookup yields CDR1 SGDLS and CDR2 YYNGEE. V lost 2 bases to trimming and J lost 0 bases, with 13 bases between them. This CDR3 has 16 amino acids. CDR3 amino acids: CASSVSGITSTDTQYF. CDR3 in DNA: TGTGCCAGCAGCGTTTCCGGGATAACTAGCACAGATACGCAGTATTTT.

V is TRBV11-3 and J is TRBJ2-7, with TRBD2 identical over 10 bases. The CDR3 spans 16 residues. Trimming took 1 base from V and 5 from J; bases not matched to a gene: 8. Germline V gene sequence: CDR1 SGHNT, CDR2 YENEEA. The CDR3 loop reads CASSLGLAGLSDEQYF. In nucleotides, the CDR3 is TGTGCCAGCAGCTTAGGACTAGCGGGCCTTTCCGACGAGCAGTACTTC.